The 3 T cell receptor beta chains in this list originate from one sample, sequenced in a study of cytomegalovirus exposure and HLA in healthy donors. PCR involved 60 Vbeta and 13 Jbeta primers. TCRdb keeps only in-frame clones here, not all; method: immunoSEQ multiplex PCR. The sample includes 150,000 or so clones, 65% to 85% of them seen just once. Sequenced sample: PBMCs. These receptor sequences come from a man in his forties or fifties in good health and CMV-seronegative.

The J gene is TRBJ2-1, the V gene TRBV6-5, with D tentatively TRBD1 (7 bases). There are 15 residues in the CDR3. Trimming shortened V by 0 bases and J by 8 bases, and 14 bases separated the two germline ends. Germline V lookup: CDR1 MNHEY, CDR2 SVGAGI. The CDR3 spells CASSYSARGVYEQFF. The CDR3 DNA follows: TGTGCCAGCAGTTACTCGGCCAGGGGGGTATATGAGCAGTTCTTC.

The chain links TRBV30 to TRBJ2-5, with 7 bases identical to TRBD1. This CDR3 region has 15 residues. V gave up 4 bases and J gave up 4 bases; unmatched junction bases: 12. Germline CDR1 and CDR2: GTSNPN and SVGIG (reference sequence). This CDR3 is CAWTDPRQGGETQYF. In DNA form, the CDR3 reads TGTGCCTGGACCGACCCTCGACAGGGCGGAGAGACCCAGTACTTC.

This rearrangement joins TRBV7-9 to TRBJ2-1; D is undetermined. V lost 3 bases to trimming and J lost 5 bases, with 11 bases between them. This CDR3 is built from 14 residues. The germline V gene encodes CDR1 SEHNR and CDR2 FQNEAQ (reference sequence). The CDR3 protein is CASSFVRSNNEQFF. CDR3 DNA sequence: TGTGCCAGCAGCTTCGTCCGGTCAAACAATGAGCAGTTCTTC.